This T cell receptor (beta chain) was identified during a study of T cell responses to AZD1222 COVID-19 vaccine. Study results and caveats: Close to half of spike-specific TCRs reportedly recognize unmutated variant regions. Once two AZD1222 doses were given, Spike-specific TCR breadth and depth went up.

The data were produced by immunoSEQ multiplex PCR, yet TCRdb's version contains in-frame clones alone and is incomplete. The sample lists about 93,000 clones, roughly 89% seen once, with less than 3.5% in the top ten. With V trimmed by 6 bases and J by 0 bases, 5 bases remained unmatched. Germline V gene data show CDR1 as KGHSH and CDR2 as LQKENI. The CDR3 runs to 15 residues. To note about this clone: Its antigen is still unknown.

This receptor was obtained from an adult in good health. The J gene is TRBJ1-3, the V gene TRBV18; TRBD1 matches at 7 bases. Sequencing used peripheral blood, obtained on day 0 of MenACWY control vaccination. The CDR3 DNA follows: TGTGCCAGCTCGGCTGGGACAGCCTCTGGAAACACCATATATTTT. Translated, it gives CASSAGTASGNTIYF.